The clone carrying this TCR beta chain occurred once. In the source study's methods: The assay estimated nucleated cells by amplifying reference gene primers. Data came from immunoSEQ multiplex PCR; TCRdb stores just in-frame clones and leaves some out. That table is the source of V, J and clone size, and D and trimming were worked out from the DNA. The repertoire holds approximately 40,000 clones, with roughly 83% as singletons. This sample was included in a study of blood T cell repertoires in COVID-19. For the study at large: Sources were T cells, B-cell-depleted T cells, or PBMCs; the material itself was cDNA or gDNA.

Germline CDR1 SGHAT, CDR2 FQNNGV. V was pared by 3 bases and J by 6 bases, with 5 bases between. CDR3 size: 11 residues. This chain joins TRBV11-2 and TRBJ1-2; the D is unclear. The specimen sequenced was peripheral blood. The origin of this receptor is a woman aged 55-69 years with acute or convalescent COVID-19. The CDR3 protein is CASSFRDGYTF. DNA for the CDR3: TGTGCCAGCAGCTTCCGGGATGGCTACACCTTC. The entire variable domain, with the rest obtained from reference TRBV11-2 and TRBJ1-2, is as follows: EAGVAQSPRYKIIEKRQSVAFWCNPISGHATLYWYQQILGQGPKLLIQFQNNGVVDDSQLPKDRFSAERLKGVDSTLKIQPAKLEDSAVYLCASSFRDGYTFGSGTRLTVV.